This paragraph covers one TCR beta chain sequence. Residents of around 24 US areas, aged about 18 to 89 years, made up the participants. The sample belongs to a study of blood T cell repertoires in COVID-19. Study at large: There were acute and convalescent COVID-19 samples, and they came from the United States, Italy and Spain. PBMCs, B-cell-depleted T cells, or T cells were the source of the cDNA or gDNA that made up the material.

Only in-frame clones appear in the TCRdb table, and some are missing; sequencing was by immunoSEQ multiplex PCR. The sample contains 300,000 or so clones, more than 80% of which appear only once. The sequenced sample consisted of PBMCs or T cells enriched from blood (not recorded which). The sequence was collected from a woman aged 25-40 years who had recovered from COVID-19.

CDR3 loop: CASSQTTSGSSWETQYF. CDR3 nucleotide sequence: TGTGCCAGCAGCCAAACGACTAGCGGGAGTTCATGGGAGACCCAGTACTTC. The chain recombines TRBV4-2 with TRBJ2-5, with TRBD2 matching over 12 bases. CDR1 is LGHNA, CDR2 YNFKEQ, per germline. V dropped 2 bases and J dropped 5; count of bases not matched to a gene: 9. This CDR3 has 17 residues.